The 5 T cell receptor beta chains presented below share a single source sample, sequenced in a study of shared clonotypes between healthy human individuals. Method: immunoSEQ multiplex PCR; TCRdb's copy keeps in-frame clones and lacks some. The sample comprises 950,000 to 1,300,000 clones, 70% to 80% of which are singletons, and 1.5% rests with the top ten. Source material: memory CD4+ T cells sorted from blood. Subset here: CD45RA-negative fraction. The receptor source for this set is a man aged 18 to 35 in good health.

This rearrangement joins TRBV28 to TRBJ1-2, with a tentative D call TRBD1 (6 bases). There are 13 residues in the CDR3. Deletions cut 5 bases from V and 8 bases from J, with 15 bases between. Per the germline V gene, CDR1 is MDHEN and CDR2 is SYDVKM. This CDR3 reads CASSLNPGTGYTF. As DNA, the CDR3 is TGTGCCAGCAGTCTAAATCCCGGGACAGGCTACACCTTC.

This clone was seen many times. The sample holds other DNA sequences that translate to the same CDR3. The gene calls are TRBV6-6 and TRBJ1-4; 8 nucleotides align to TRBD1. J was trimmed by 2 bases and V by 2 bases; bases with no gene match: 1. This CDR3 has 15 residues. Looked up from germline, CDR1 is MNHNY and CDR2 is SVGAGI (reference sequence). The CDR3 DNA follows: TGTGCCAGCAGTTACCGACAGGGGACTAATGAAAAACTGTTTTTT. Translating it yields CASSYRQGTNEKLFF.

The chain carries TRBV5-1 and TRBJ2-5; 12 bases align to TRBD1. CDR1 and CDR2 (germline): SGHRS, YFSETQ. J gave up 4 bases and V 4 bases, and 8 bases lay outside the gene matches. This CDR3 is built from 16 residues. DNA of the CDR3: TGCGCCAGCAGCCCTGGGGACAGGGGGCGCGGAGAGACCCAGTACTTC. The encoded protein is CASSPGDRGRGETQYF.

The chain uses TRBV9 and TRBJ2-3; TRBD2 is a possible D gene (6 bases). Trimming stripped 0 bases from V and 4 bases from J, with 12 bases between. This CDR3 is 15 amino acids long. From germline, CDR1 is SGDLS and CDR2 YYNGEE. CDR3 amino acids: CASSVEGAGSDTQYF. The CDR3, as DNA: TGTGCCAGCAGCGTAGAAGGGGCGGGGTCAGATACGCAGTATTTT.

The chain recombines TRBV5-1 with TRBJ1-1, with D maybe TRBD1 (6 bases). Germline values: CDR1 SGHRS, CDR2 YFSETQ. The CDR3 runs 14 residues. Trimming shortened V by 1 base and J by 3 bases, and 10 bases separated the two germline ends. DNA for the CDR3: TGCGCCAGCAGCTTGTGGGGGGGCGACACTGAAGCTTTCTTT. Translating gives CASSLWGGDTEAFF.